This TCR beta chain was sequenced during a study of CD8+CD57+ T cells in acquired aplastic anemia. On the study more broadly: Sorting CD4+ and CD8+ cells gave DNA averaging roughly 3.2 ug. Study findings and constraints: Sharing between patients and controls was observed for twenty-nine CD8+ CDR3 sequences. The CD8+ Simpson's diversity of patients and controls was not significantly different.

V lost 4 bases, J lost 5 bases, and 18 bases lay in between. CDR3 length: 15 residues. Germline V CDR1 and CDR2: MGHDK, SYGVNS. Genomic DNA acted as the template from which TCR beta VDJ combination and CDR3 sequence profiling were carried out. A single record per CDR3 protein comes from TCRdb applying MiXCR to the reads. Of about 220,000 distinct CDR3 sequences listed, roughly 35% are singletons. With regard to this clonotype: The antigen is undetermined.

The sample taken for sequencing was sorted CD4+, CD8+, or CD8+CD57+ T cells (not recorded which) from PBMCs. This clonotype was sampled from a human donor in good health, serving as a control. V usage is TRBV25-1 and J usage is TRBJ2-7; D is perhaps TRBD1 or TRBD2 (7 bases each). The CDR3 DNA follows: TGTGCCAGCAGTGGGGGGGGCAGGGGGGGTAACGAGCAGTACTTC. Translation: CASSGGGRGGNEQYF.